This is a list of T cell receptor beta chains from one sample in a study of CD8+ T cells in alopecia areata. Profiling relied on immunoSEQ multiplex PCR, and the TCRdb table lists in-frame clones only, not all of them. The data contain some 150,000 clones, about 67% of them singletons. The source material was CD8+ T cells sorted from blood, sampled at week 0. These TCRs come from a human donor with alopecia areata. The CDR3 runs from the conserved cysteine through the conserved F or W. The D gene is left open where the match is weak. The size entry is marked missing in some rows and otherwise reads once, few, many or a size class.

J gene,D gene,clone size,V gene,CDR3 protein,CDR3 DNA
TRBJ1-5,TRBD1,.,TRBV5-6,CASSLGQGDQPQHF,TGTGCCAGCAGCCTAGGACAGGGAGATCAGCCCCAGCATTTT
TRBJ2-2,.,.,TRBV29-1,CSVEDGRNGELFF,TGCAGCGTTGAAGACGGTAGAAACGGGGAGCTGTTTTTT
TRBJ2-5,.,.,TRBV5-1,CASSLSRAPYQTGLQETQYF,TGCGCCAGCAGCTTGTCCCGGGCCCCTTACCAGACAGGCCTGCAAGAGACCCAGTACTTC
TRBJ1-2,TRBD1,.,TRBV23-1,CASSHPGTEYGYTF,TGCGCCAGCAGTCATCCCGGGACAGAGTATGGCTACACCTTC
TRBJ2-5,.,.,TRBV2,CASRGETQYF,TGTGCCAGCAGGGGAGAGACCCAGTACTTC
TRBJ2-7,.,few,TRBV5-6,CASSLRHEQYF,TGTGCCAGCAGCTTAAGGCACGAGCAGTACTTC
TRBJ1-1,.,.,TRBV11-2,CASGRGTMNTEAFF,TGTGCCAGCGGCCGGGGGACTATGAACACTGAAGCTTTCTTT
TRBJ2-5,TRBD1,once,TRBV6-5,CASSRRDRGVETQYF,TGTGCCAGCAGTCGCCGAGACAGGGGCGTGGAGACCCAGTACTTC
TRBJ2-2,TRBD2,.,TRBV27,CASALAGNTGELFF,TGTGCCAGCGCGCTAGCGGGGAACACCGGGGAGCTGTTTTTT
TRBJ2-3,.,.,TRBV15,CATSTQGMTTDTQYF,TGTGCCACCAGTACGCAGGGGATGACCACAGATACGCAGTATTTT
TRBJ2-5,TRBD2,.,TRBV5-1,CASSPSGGASETQYF,TGCGCCAGCAGCCCTAGCGGGGGGGCTTCGGAGACCCAGTACTTC
TRBJ2-5,.,.,TRBV2,CASSDAIGETQYF,TGTGCCAGCAGTGATGCTATCGGGGAGACCCAGTACTTC
TRBJ2-7,.,.,TRBV6-1,CASSYLRGDYEQYF,TGTGCCAGCAGCTACCTCAGGGGGGACTACGAGCAGTACTTC
TRBJ1-6,.,.,TRBV4-1,CASSQGIGRGSTPLHF,TGCGCCAGCAGCCAAGGGATCGGGAGGGGCAGTACACCCCTCCACTTT
TRBJ1-5,.,.,TRBV7-9,CASSAEDQPQHF,TGTGCCAGCAGCGCAGAAGATCAGCCCCAGCATTTT
TRBJ2-6,TRBD1,.,TRBV14,CASSPHRGQDSSGANVLTF,TGTGCCAGCAGCCCCCACAGGGGGCAGGATAGCTCTGGGGCCAACGTCCTGACTTTC
TRBJ1-3,.,.,TRBV5-1,CASSPGPWTGNTIYF,TGCGCCAGCAGCCCTGGGCCCTGGACTGGAAACACCATATATTTT
TRBJ2-1,.,few,TRBV5-1,CASSLSLAMNNEQFF,TGCGCCAGCAGCTTGTCCCTAGCGATGAACAATGAGCAGTTCTTC
TRBJ2-4,.,few,TRBV10-3,CAISDGQHLAKNIQYF,TGTGCCATCAGTGACGGTCAGCATCTAGCCAAAAACATTCAGTACTTC
TRBJ1-1,.,few,TRBV30,CAWSVLAGGYTEAFF,TGTGCCTGGAGTGTACTTGCAGGTGGGTACACTGAAGCTTTCTTT
TRBJ1-2,.,.,TRBV30,CAWTSPRREWSYGYTF,TGTGCCTGGACTTCACCTAGAAGGGAGTGGAGCTATGGCTACACCTTC
TRBJ2-4,.,.,TRBV9,CASSVVGLSDIQYF,TGTGCCAGCAGCGTAGTGGGGCTTTCGGACATTCAGTACTTC
TRBJ1-5,.,.,TRBV5-6,CASSLGVGGNQPQHF,TGTGCCAGCAGCTTGGGAGTTGGTGGCAATCAGCCCCAGCATTTT
TRBJ2-2,.,.,TRBV7-9,CASSLGYRTENTGELFF,TGTGCCAGCAGCTTAGGATATAGGACAGAGAACACCGGGGAGCTGTTTTTT
TRBJ2-2,.,few,TRBV29-1,CSVGGQGRTGELFF,TGCAGCGTTGGGGGCCAGGGACGCACCGGGGAGCTGTTTTTT
TRBJ2-7,TRBD1,.,TRBV6-5,CASKGQGSYEQYF,TGTGCCAGCAAGGGACAGGGGTCCTACGAGCAGTACTTC
TRBJ2-4,TRBD2,.,TRBV2,CASSEASGGAGVKNIQYF,TGTGCCAGCAGTGAGGCTAGCGGGGGGGCCGGTGTCAAAAACATTCAGTACTTC
TRBJ2-1,TRBD2,many,TRBV7-2,CASSSGGRRNEQFF,TGTGCCAGCAGCTCGGGGGGGAGGCGCAATGAGCAGTTCTTC
TRBJ1-6,.,.,TRBV30,CAWVDIPLGPLHF,TGTGCCTGGGTGGACATCCCCTTGGGACCCCTCCACTTT
TRBJ2-1,TRBD2,few,TRBV10-3,CAIRGLAGDTLSYNEQFF,TGTGCCATCAGGGGACTAGCGGGGGACACCCTTTCCTACAATGAGCAGTTCTTC
TRBJ1-1,.,once,TRBV4-1,CASSQAEGLNTEAFF,TGCGCCAGCAGCCAAGCTGAGGGTCTGAACACTGAAGCTTTCTTT
TRBJ1-1,.,once,TRBV7-2,CASSLRTGGLTGTEAFF,TGTGCCAGCAGCTTACGGACCGGGGGGCTAACGGGCACTGAAGCTTTCTTT
TRBJ2-1,TRBD2,.,TRBV11-2,CASSLMYSGVYNEQFF,TGTGCCAGCAGCTTAATGTATAGCGGGGTCTACAATGAGCAGTTCTTC
TRBJ2-5,.,few,TRBV7-9,CASSLGWGSQETQYF,TGTGCCAGCAGCTTAGGGTGGGGCTCTCAAGAGACCCAGTACTTC
TRBJ2-2,TRBD1,.,TRBV29-1,CSVGGVLTGEGTGELFF,TGCAGCGTTGGTGGAGTGCTGACAGGGGAAGGCACCGGGGAGCTGTTTTTT
TRBJ2-5,TRBD2,.,TRBV7-8,CASSLGSGGLQETQYF,TGTGCCAGCAGCTTAGGAAGCGGGGGACTCCAAGAGACCCAGTACTTC
TRBJ1-2,TRBD1,.,TRBV13,CASSLEAGGIGGYTF,TGTGCCAGCAGCTTAGAAGCAGGGGGCATTGGTGGCTACACCTTC
TRBJ1-5,.,few,TRBV2,CASSEKQGVHF,TGTGCCAGCAGTGAAAAGCAGGGAGTACATTTT
TRBJ2-2,.,.,TRBV10-1,CASSLSGELFF,TGCGCCAGCAGTCTATCCGGGGAGCTGTTTTTT
TRBJ1-1,.,few,TRBV30,CAWRGGTEAFF,TGTGCCTGGAGGGGTGGAACTGAAGCTTTCTTT
TRBJ1-6,.,.,TRBV27,CASSSLDSPLHF,TGTGCCAGCAGTTCGTTAGACTCACCCCTCCACTTT
TRBJ2-3,TRBD1,.,TRBV6-5,CASSYSGTGSTDTQYF,TGTGCCAGCAGTTACTCCGGGACAGGGAGCACAGATACGCAGTATTTT
TRBJ1-2,.,few,TRBV9,CASSSRRNYGYTF,TGTGCCAGCTCTAGTCGACGTAACTATGGCTACACCTTC
TRBJ1-3,.,few,TRBV29-1,CSVELINPAADTIYF,TGCAGCGTTGAACTCATAAACCCCGCAGCGGACACCATATATTTT
TRBJ1-1,.,.,TRBV23-1,CASSHTGEAFF,TGCGCCAGCAGTCACACAGGGGAAGCTTTCTTT
TRBJ2-5,.,.,TRBV10-3,CAISGRGQETQYF,TGTGCCATCAGTGGCCGGGGGCAAGAGACCCAGTACTTC
TRBJ1-2,TRBD1,.,TRBV2,CASLGTAFGYTF,TGTGCCAGCCTGGGGACAGCCTTTGGCTACACCTTC
TRBJ1-1,.,once,TRBV4-1,CASSQPGIGDFDTEAFF,TGCGCCAGCAGCCAACCGGGAATAGGGGATTTCGACACTGAAGCTTTCTTT
TRBJ1-1,.,few,TRBV6-5,CASTQSVNTEAFF,TGTGCCAGCACCCAGTCTGTGAACACTGAAGCTTTCTTT
TRBJ2-1,.,.,TRBV6-5,CASSYSGVGEQFF,TGTGCCAGCAGTTACTCGGGGGTCGGGGAGCAGTTCTTC
TRBJ2-3,TRBD2,.,TRBV9,CASSGGGFTDTQYF,TGTGCCAGCAGCGGCGGGGGGTTCACAGATACGCAGTATTTT